Included here is one T cell receptor (beta chain) sequence, with context. V shed 5 bases and J shed 1 base, with 11 bases lying between them. The CDR3 is 14 residues long. Germline values: CDR1 SGHVS, CDR2 FQNEAQ. Using immunoSEQ multiplex PCR, the repertoire was profiled, and TCRdb retains in-frame clones only, with some absent. In the table there are under 1,900,000 clones, approximately 98.5% of which are singletons. The source of the sample is a study of shared clonotypes between healthy human individuals. Sequencing was done on a sample of naive CD4+ T cells sorted from blood. Subset meaning: CD45RA+ positively selected. The chain joins TRBV7-8 to TRBJ2-5; D perhaps matches TRBD1 (5 bases). The TCR comes from a man in his thirties or forties in good health. The CDR3 loop reads CASSPTAPQETQYF. For the CDR3, the DNA is TGTGCCAGCAGCCCGACAGCACCCCAAGAGACCCAGTACTTC.